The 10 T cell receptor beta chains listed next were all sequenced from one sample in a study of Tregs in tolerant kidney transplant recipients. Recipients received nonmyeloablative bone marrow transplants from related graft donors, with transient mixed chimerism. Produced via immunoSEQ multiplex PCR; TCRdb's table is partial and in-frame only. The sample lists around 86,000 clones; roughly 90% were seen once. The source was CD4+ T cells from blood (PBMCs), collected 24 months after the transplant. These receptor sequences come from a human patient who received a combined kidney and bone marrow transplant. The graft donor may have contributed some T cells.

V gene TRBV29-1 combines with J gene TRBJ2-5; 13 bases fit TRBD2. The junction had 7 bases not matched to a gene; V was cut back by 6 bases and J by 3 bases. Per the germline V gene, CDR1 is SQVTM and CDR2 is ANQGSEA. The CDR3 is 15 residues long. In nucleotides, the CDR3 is TGCAGCGTCGCTAGGGGGACTAGCGGGGAAGAGACCCAGTACTTC. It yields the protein CSVARGTSGEETQYF.

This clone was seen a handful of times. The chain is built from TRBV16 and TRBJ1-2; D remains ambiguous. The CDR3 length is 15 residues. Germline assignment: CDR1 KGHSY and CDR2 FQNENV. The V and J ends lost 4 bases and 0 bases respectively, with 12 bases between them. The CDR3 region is CASSRNSSPNYGYTF. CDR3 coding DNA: TGTGCCAGCAGCCGGAACAGCTCTCCTAACTATGGCTACACCTTC.

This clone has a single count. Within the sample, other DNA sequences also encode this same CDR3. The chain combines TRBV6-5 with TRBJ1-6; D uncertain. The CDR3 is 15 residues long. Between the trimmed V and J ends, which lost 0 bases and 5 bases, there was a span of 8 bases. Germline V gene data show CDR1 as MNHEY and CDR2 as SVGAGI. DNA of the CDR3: TGTGCCAGCAGTTACTCATGGCATAATAATTCACCCCTCCACTTT. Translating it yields CASSYSWHNNSPLHF.

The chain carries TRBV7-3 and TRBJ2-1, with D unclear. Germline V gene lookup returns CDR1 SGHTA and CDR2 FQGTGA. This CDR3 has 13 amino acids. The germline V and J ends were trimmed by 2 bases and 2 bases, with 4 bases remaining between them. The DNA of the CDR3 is TGTGCCAGCAGCTTACACACCTACAATGAGCAGTTCTTC. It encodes CASSLHTYNEQFF.

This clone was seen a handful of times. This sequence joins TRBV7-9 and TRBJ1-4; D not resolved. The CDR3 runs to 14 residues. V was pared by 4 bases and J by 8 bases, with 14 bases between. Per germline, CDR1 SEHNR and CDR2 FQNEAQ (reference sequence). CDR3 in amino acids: CASSSRASLEKLFF. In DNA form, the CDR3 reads TGTGCCAGCAGCTCGAGGGCGAGTTTGGAAAAACTGTTTTTT.

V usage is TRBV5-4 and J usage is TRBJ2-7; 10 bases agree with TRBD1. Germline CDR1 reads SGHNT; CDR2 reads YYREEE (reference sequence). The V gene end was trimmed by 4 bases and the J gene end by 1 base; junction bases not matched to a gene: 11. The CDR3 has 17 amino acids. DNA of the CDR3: TGTGCCAGCAGCGACCCTTCGGGACAGGGGATTTCCTACGAGCAGTACTTC. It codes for CASSDPSGQGISYEQYF.

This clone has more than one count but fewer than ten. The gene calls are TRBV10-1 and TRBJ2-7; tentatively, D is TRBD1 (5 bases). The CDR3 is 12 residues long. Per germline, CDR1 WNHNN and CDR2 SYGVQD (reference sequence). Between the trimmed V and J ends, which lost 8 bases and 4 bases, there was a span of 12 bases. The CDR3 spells CASPRELYEQYF. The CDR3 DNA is TGCGCCAGCCCCAGGGAATTGTACGAGCAGTACTTC.

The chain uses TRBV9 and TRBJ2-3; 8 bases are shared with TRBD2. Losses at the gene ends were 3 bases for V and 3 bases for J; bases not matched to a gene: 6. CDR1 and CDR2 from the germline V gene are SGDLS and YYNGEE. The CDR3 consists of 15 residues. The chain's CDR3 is CASSGVSGRTDTQYF. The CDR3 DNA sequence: TGTGCCAGCAGCGGTGTGAGCGGGAGAACAGATACGCAGTATTTT.

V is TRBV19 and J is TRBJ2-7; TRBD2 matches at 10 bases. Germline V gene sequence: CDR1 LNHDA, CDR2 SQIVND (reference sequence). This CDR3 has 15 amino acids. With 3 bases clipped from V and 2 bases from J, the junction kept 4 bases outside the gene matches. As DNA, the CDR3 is TGTGCCAGTAGTATTGGACTAGCGGTAACCTACGAGCAGTACTTC. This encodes CASSIGLAVTYEQYF.

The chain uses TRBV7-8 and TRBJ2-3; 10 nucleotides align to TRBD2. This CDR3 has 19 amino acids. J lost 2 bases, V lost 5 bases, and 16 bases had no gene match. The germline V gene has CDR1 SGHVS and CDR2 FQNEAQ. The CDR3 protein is CASSPRGGATSGYTDTQYF. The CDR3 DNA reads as TGTGCCAGCAGCCCAAGAGGTGGGGCGACTAGCGGGTACACAGATACGCAGTATTTT.